This TCR beta chain was sequenced for a study of cytomegalovirus exposure and HLA in healthy donors (dated by TCRdb to 2016 to 2017). In the study overall: A later analysis indicated that the roughly 120 validation repertoires were generated on the platform also employed for the 650 to 850 repertoires of the first cohort. The study aimed to test whether signatures of past pathogen exposure could be identified by cataloging public T cell receptors. Besides the first cohort of more than 650 subjects, a separate validation cohort made up of 120 different subjects was used. High-throughput TCR immunosequencing, statistical association of individual TCRs with disease status, and machine learning were combined to predict cytomegalovirus infection status. Overall results and qualifications from the work: The authors suggested that the approach could potentially be generalized to other disease states and immunological phenotypes. The classifier was reported to diagnose cytomegalovirus status with high specificity and sensitivity in both the original cohort and the validation cohort. In vitro tests confirmed that a few of the cytomegalovirus-associated TCR beta chains recognize cytomegalovirus antigens. Of the cluster scores, 90% to 95% were above 0 in a later analysis, which found that TCRs clustered in the first cohort also tended to co-occur in the 110 or so validation repertoires. A later analysis had no HLA typing for the validation cohort, so co-occurrence there was scored across all 110 or so repertoires. The study listed 164 TCR beta chains as associated with cytomegalovirus. Most TCR sequences were observed very rarely across donors, whereas some public TCRs were present in many individuals.

CDR1 SGHRS and CDR2 YFSETQ were looked up in the germline V gene. CDR3 length: 15 amino acids, cysteine to phenylalanine. Only the CDR3 DNA is retained, 45 bases long and in frame from the first base. The junction shows trimming of 0 bases on V and 3 bases on J, plus 10 bases between the germline ends. Library creation used the immunoSEQ multiplex PCR assay. Per the authors' processing: To diagnose cytomegalovirus status from the catalog of TCR beta chain sequences, a statistical classification framework was built. TCRdb provides this immuneACCESS table in a form limited to in-frame rearrangements. Some clones are lacking; in checked studies, under half of them reflect an unresolved V gene, and why the rest are absent is not known. The DNA was the basis for D and trimming; V, J and clone size are from that table. The sample data list more than 200,000 clones, and less than 90% of these were observed just once. The ten largest clones represent about 12% of the sample.

The donors belonged to the validation cohort of roughly 120 subjects, which was separate from the roughly 700-subject first cohort. Turning to this clone: Its target antigen remains unknown. Within one base of it there is no much larger clone, and no base qualities were kept.

Sequenced: PBMCs. The chain uses TRBV5-1 and TRBJ2-1; D gene: possibly TRBD2, on 5 matching bases. The receptor was derived from a man aged 18-30 years in good health and CMV-seropositive. The nucleotide sequence is given as TGCGCCAGCAGCTTGGAGCGGACGGACTACAATGAGCAGTTCTTC. This translates into CASSLERTDYNEQFF. Reference TRBV5-1 and TRBJ2-1 proteins supply the regions before and after the CDR3; the full variable domain is: KAGVTQTPRYLIKTRGQQVTLSCSPISGHRSVSWYQQTPGQGLQFLFEYFSETQRNKGNFPGRFSGRQFSNSRSEMNVSTLELGDSALYLCASSLERTDYNEQFFGPGTRLTVL.